This T cell receptor beta chain stems from a study of cytomegalovirus exposure and HLA in healthy donors. Study information: About 85 million unique TCR sequences came from HLA-typed donors in an early release. The study's findings and limits: The study had only CMV serostatus as immune exposure information.

The primer mix had 60 Vbeta and 13 Jbeta primers. Profiling relied on immunoSEQ multiplex PCR, and the TCRdb table lists in-frame clones only, not all of them. This table has around 140,000 clones, roughly three quarters appearing once. Of note for this clone: Its cognate antigen is unknown.

Each donor's status was that of a healthy bone marrow donor. Sequenced sample: PBMCs. This clonotype was obtained from a male donor in good health and CMV-seronegative.

CDR3 bases: TGTGCCAGCAGCTTGGGACTAGCGGTAGATACGCAGTATTTT. It codes for CASSLGLAVDTQYF. The chain employs TRBV13 and TRBJ2-3; 11 positions agree with TRBD2. The CDR3 contains 14 residues. The J segment lost 5 bases and the V segment lost 3 bases, leaving 1 base of the junction unmatched. Germline-derived CDR1 and CDR2 are PRHDT and FYEKMQ (reference sequence).